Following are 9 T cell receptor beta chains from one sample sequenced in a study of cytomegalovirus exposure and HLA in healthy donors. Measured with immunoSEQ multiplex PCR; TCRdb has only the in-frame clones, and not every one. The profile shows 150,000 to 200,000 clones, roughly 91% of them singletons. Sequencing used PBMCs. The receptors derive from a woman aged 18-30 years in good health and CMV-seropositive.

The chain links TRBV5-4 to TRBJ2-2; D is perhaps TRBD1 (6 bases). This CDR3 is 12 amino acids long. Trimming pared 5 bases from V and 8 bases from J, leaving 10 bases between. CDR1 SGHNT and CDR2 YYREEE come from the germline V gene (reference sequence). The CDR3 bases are TGTGCCAGCAGTTTTGACAGGGGGGAGCTGTTTTTT. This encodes CASSFDRGELFF.

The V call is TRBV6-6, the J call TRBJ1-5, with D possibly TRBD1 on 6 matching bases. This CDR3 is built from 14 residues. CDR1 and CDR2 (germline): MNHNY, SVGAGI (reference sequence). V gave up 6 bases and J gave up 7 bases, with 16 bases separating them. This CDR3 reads CASSPARGAQPQHF. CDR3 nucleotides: TGTGCCAGCAGCCCGGCTCGGGGGGCACAGCCCCAGCATTTT.

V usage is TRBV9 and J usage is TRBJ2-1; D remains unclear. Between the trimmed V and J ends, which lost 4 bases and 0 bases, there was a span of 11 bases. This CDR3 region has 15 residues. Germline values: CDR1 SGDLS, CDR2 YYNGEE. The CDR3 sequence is CASSPSPGSYNEQFF. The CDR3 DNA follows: TGTGCCAGCAGCCCAAGTCCGGGCTCCTACAATGAGCAGTTCTTC.

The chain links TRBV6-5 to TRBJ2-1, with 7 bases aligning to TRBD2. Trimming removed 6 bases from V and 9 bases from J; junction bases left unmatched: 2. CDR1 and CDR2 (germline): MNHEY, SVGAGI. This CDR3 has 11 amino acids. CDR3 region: CASSPGGEQFF. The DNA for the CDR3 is TGTGCCAGCAGCCCGGGGGGTGAGCAGTTCTTC.

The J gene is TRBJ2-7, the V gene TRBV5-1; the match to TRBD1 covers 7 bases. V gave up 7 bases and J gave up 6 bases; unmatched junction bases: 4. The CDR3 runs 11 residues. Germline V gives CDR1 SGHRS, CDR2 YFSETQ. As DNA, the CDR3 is TGCGCCAGCTCGACAGGGATCGAGCAGTACTTC. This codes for CASSTGIEQYF.

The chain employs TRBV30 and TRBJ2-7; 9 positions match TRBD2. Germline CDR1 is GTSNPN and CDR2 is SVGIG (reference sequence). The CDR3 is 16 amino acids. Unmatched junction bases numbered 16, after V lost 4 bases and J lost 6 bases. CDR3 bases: TGTGCCTGGAATGGCGGGAGGGCCATACAAGTAAGCGAGCAGTACTTC. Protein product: CAWNGGRAIQVSEQYF. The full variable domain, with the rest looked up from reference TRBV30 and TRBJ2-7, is SQTIHQWPATLVQPVGSPLSLECTVEGTSNPNLYWYRQAAGRGLQLLFYSVGIGQISSEVPQNLSASRPQDRQFILSSKKLLLSDSGFYLCAWNGGRAIQVSEQYFGPGTRLTVT.

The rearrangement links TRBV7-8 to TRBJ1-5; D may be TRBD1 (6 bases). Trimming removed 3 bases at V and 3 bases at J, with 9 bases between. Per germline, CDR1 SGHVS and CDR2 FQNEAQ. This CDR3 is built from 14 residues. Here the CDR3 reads CASSFAGDNQPQHF. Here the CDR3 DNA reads TGTGCCAGCAGCTTTGCAGGGGACAATCAGCCCCAGCATTTT.

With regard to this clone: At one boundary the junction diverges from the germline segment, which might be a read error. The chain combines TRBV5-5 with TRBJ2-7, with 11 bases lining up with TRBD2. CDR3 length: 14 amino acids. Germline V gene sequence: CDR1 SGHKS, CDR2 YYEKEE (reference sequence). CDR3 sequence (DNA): TGTGCCAGCAGCTTGTTTCTAGCGGGAGGAGAATCTCTCTTC. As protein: CASSLFLAGGESLF.

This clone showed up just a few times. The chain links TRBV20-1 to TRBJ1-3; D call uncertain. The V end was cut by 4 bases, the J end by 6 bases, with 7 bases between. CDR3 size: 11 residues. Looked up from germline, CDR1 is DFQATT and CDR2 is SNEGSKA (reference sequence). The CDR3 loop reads CSAMRENTIYF. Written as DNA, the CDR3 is TGCAGTGCTATGAGGGAAAACACCATATATTTT.